The T cell receptor beta chain described here comes from a study of immune heterogeneity within non-small cell lung tumors (dated by TCRdb to between 2018 and 2020). Looking at the study overall: Histology comprised a few squamous cell carcinomas, about nine non-squamous carcinomas and 1 tumor not otherwise specified. TCR repertoires were analyzed from around 57 tumor loci of about 16 patients, while transcriptome data covered only about 45 loci from more than 10 patients. Binding of neoantigens to the HLA alleles of each patient was predicted with netMHCpan-3.0 for mutant peptides of 8 to 11 amino acids. To look at intratumoral immune heterogeneity, the study ran whole-exome sequencing, RNA-seq and TCR beta repertoire sequencing on several spatially distinct regions taken from every NSCLC tumor. The paper as a whole reports these results and caveats: High-frequency TCR beta clonotypes were found to be largely distinct between individual patients. Within a patient, identical dominant CDR3B clonotypes were found to recur across loci, yet unique high-frequency clones were also harbored in different tumor locations. Local T-cell repertoire clonality showed a statistically significant but moderate positive correlation with local tumor mutational burden (R 0.3 to 0.35).

The TCR beta CDR3 region was amplified with a multiplex PCR system whose first round ran for roughly 11 cycles using 32 V-gene forward primers and 13 J-gene reverse primers. A QIAGEN Multiplex PCR Kit was used for first-round PCR, and the primer sequences were filed in Chinese patent CN105087789A. Illumina universal primers were added in a second PCR round performed with the Phusion High-Fidelity PCR Kit. Sequencing of the TCR libraries was done on the Illumina HiSeq X Ten platform in paired-end mode with a 151 bp read length. In the original analysis: Cutadapt was used to discard reads without multiplex PCR primers, PEAR merged the read pairs, and MiXCR with default settings called the CDR3 regions. Shannon entropy measured repertoire diversity, while clonality was calculated as one minus the Shannon entropy divided by the ln of the count of productive unique sequences. Clonotypes at a frequency of at least 0.5% were defined as dominant or high-frequency T-cell clones. In TCRdb, the public reads were trimmed at Q25 with fastp and aligned with MiXCR, with productive beta chains retained. Under each unique CDR3 protein, matching rows form one entry showing the most common genes and DNA. The V and J calls were not made by the authors but by TCRdb's processing. In this sample the table shows about 5,000 distinct CDR3 sequences, 22% of which occur a single time. The ten largest clones add up to roughly a sixth of the sample.

In regard to this clonotype: The antigen it recognizes is unknown. Being one base from a much bigger clone, this may be a read error.

The TCR template was genomic DNA extracted from bulk tumor tissue, and 600 to 650 ng of gDNA was amplified for each sample. During surgery, several biopsies were collected from each primary tumor and placed as far from one another as possible within the tumor mass. The study cohort was described as untreated, and the patients were newly diagnosed NSCLC cases having curative surgery. Donors were 15 newly diagnosed non-small cell lung cancer patients undergoing surgery with curative intent. A couple of independent pathologists reviewed the resected tumor masses. Sequencing was performed only on DNA and RNA samples of high quality. The CDR3 spans 13 residues, from the cysteine through the phenylalanine. The DNA shown is the 39-base CDR3, in frame from base 1. CDR1 and CDR2 (LNHNV, YYDKDF) derive from the germline V gene (reference sequence).

This TCR came from a man aged 60 to 69 with non-small cell lung cancer. The sample consisted of lung tumor tissue. Here the chain combines TRBV15 and TRBJ2-5; TRBD1 is a weak D gene call, 6 bases matching. The CDR3 here reads CATSRGAWETKYF. The DNA is as follows: TGTGCCACCAGCAGGGGGGCCTGGGAGACCAAGTACTTC.